Shown below are 13 T cell receptor beta chains from a single sample sequenced in a study of blood T cell repertoires in COVID-19. Produced via immunoSEQ multiplex PCR; TCRdb's table is partial and in-frame only. The repertoire holds 280,000 or so clones, with 88% as singletons. Sequencing input: peripheral blood. The receptor source for this set is a woman younger than 45 who had recovered from COVID-19.

The gene calls are TRBV6-5 and TRBJ1-3; D is uncertain. Deletions cut 7 bases from V and 0 bases from J, with 10 bases between. This CDR3 has 14 residues. Germline loops: CDR1 MNHEY, CDR2 SVGAGI. The CDR3 sequence is CASTFGSSGNTIYF. The CDR3 DNA sequence: TGTGCCAGCACTTTTGGGAGCTCTGGAAACACCATATATTTT.

The V call is TRBV5-1, the J call TRBJ1-1, with TRBD1 matching over 7 bases. This CDR3 contains 15 residues. The ends lost 3 bases at V and 1 base at J; junction bases unmatched: 6. CDR1 SGHRS and CDR2 YFSETQ come from the germline V gene. The CDR3 protein is CASSSQGLGNTEAFF. The DNA for the CDR3 is TGCGCCAGCAGCTCACAGGGGTTGGGGAACACTGAAGCTTTCTTT.

This clone was seen a few times. This CDR3 is also generated by other DNA sequences in the sample. This chain joins TRBV28 and TRBJ1-1; D is ambiguous. Germline loops: CDR1 MDHEN, CDR2 SYDVKM. The CDR3 has 12 amino acids. Trimming stripped 1 base from V and 5 bases from J, with 5 bases between. The CDR3 loop reads CASSLSNTEAFF. The CDR3 nucleotides are TGTGCCAGCAGTTTATCCAATACTGAAGCTTTCTTT.

The chain recombines TRBV9 with TRBJ1-6; 7 bases line up with TRBD1. This CDR3 is built from 14 residues. CDR1 and CDR2 from the germline V gene are SGDLS and YYNGEE. V trimming: 3 bases; J trimming: 5 bases; junction bases outside the gene matches: 2. The CDR3, as DNA: TGTGCCAGCAGCGCCAGGGGGGATAATTCACCCCTCCACTTT. Protein sequence: CASSARGDNSPLHF.

This chain joins TRBV6-5 and TRBJ2-1; 10 nucleotides agree with TRBD2. The V and J ends lost 6 bases and 6 bases, in that order; junction bases with no gene match: 5. Germline loops: CDR1 MNHEY, CDR2 SVGAGI. This CDR3 is built from 14 residues. The CDR3 region is CASRNSGGSNEQFF. The CDR3 nucleotides read TGTGCCAGCAGGAATAGCGGGGGGTCCAATGAGCAGTTCTTC.

Note on this clone: The limits of the CDR3 on the DNA are not certain, so only TCRdb's listed CDR3 is given. This rearrangement joins TRBV5-1 to TRBJ1-4; the D call of TRBD1 is as the table states it, not checked on the DNA. The CDR3 adds up to 13 amino acids, both ends counted. Germline CDR1 reads SGHRS; CDR2 reads YFSETQ. CDR3 residues: CASSRDRVKNCFF.

This chain joins TRBV4-1 and TRBJ2-3; TRBD1 matches 9 bases. This CDR3 has 15 residues. Germline V gene sequence: CDR1 MGHRA, CDR2 YSYEKL. Germline trimming cut 2 bases from V and 5 bases from J; bases unmatched to any gene: 5. In nucleotides, the CDR3 is TGCGCCAGCAGCCAATGGACAGGGGCGGGAGATACGCAGTATTTT. It translates to CASSQWTGAGDTQYF.

The CDR3 region is CASSADRAIFSQPQHF. CDR3 nucleotide sequence: TGTGCCAGCAGCGCGGACAGGGCCATCTTCAGTCAGCCCCAGCATTTT. V usage is TRBV28 and J usage is TRBJ1-5; 8 bases agree with TRBD1. V was pared by 6 bases and J by 6 bases, with 13 bases of the junction left unmatched. Germline V CDR1 and CDR2: MDHEN, SYDVKM. CDR3 length equals 16 residues.

This chain joins TRBV28 and TRBJ1-6; D call uncertain. Trimming shortened V by 7 bases and J by 2 bases, and 9 bases separated the two germline ends. Germline CDR1 reads MDHEN; CDR2 reads SYDVKM. There are 14 residues in the CDR3. The CDR3 protein is CASKPRAYNSPLHF. CDR3 sequence (DNA): TGTGCCAGCAAACCACGAGCCTATAATTCACCCCTCCACTTT.

This clone was seen a single time. The chain uses TRBV12-3 or TRBV12-4 and TRBJ2-7; D gene uncertain. The V end was cut by 1 base, the J end by 2 bases, with 6 bases between. CDR3 length: 13 amino acids. This CDR3 is CASSLDSTYEQYF. DNA for the CDR3: TGTGCCAGCAGTTTAGACAGTACCTACGAGCAGTACTTC.

This chain links TRBV28 with TRBJ1-1; D possibly corresponds to TRBD1 (6 bases). The CDR3 has 15 residues. V lost 6 bases, J lost 4 bases, and 18 bases lay in between. Germline loops: CDR1 MDHEN, CDR2 SYDVKM. For the CDR3, the DNA is TGTGCCAGCAGGCCTACCGGGGGGCAGGCCACTGAAGCTTTCTTT. It is translated as CASRPTGGQATEAFF.

The rearrangement links TRBV28 to TRBJ1-5; D possibly corresponds to TRBD1 (6 bases). This CDR3 is built from 14 residues. V lost 6 bases to trimming and J lost 6 bases, with 15 bases between them. CDR1 is MDHEN, CDR2 SYDVKM, per germline. The CDR3 DNA follows: TGTGCCAGCAGACAAAACAGGGATGGTCAGCCCCAGCATTTT. Protein sequence: CASRQNRDGQPQHF.

The genes are TRBV3-1 (or the pseudogene TRBV3-2) and TRBJ1-1, with TRBD1 identical over 7 bases. The V segment lost 1 base and the J segment 5 bases; nucleotides outside the gene matches: 7. The CDR3 is 15 amino acids. Germline loops: CDR1 LGHDT, CDR2 YNNKEL (reference sequence). The CDR3 coding sequence is TGTGCCAGCAGCCAAGGGACAGGAAGATGGACTGAAGCTTTCTTT. Protein sequence: CASSQGTGRWTEAFF.